The 17 T cell receptor beta chains given below trace back to one sample, sequenced in a study of blood T cell repertoires in COVID-19. Clones were sequenced by immunoSEQ multiplex PCR, and TCRdb holds only the in-frame ones, with some missing. This table holds a few hundred thousand clones, over 85% found once. The material sequenced was PBMCs or T cells enriched from blood (not recorded which). These receptors all come from a woman between 45 and 60 years old who had been exposed to COVID-19.

The rearrangement uses TRBV11-3 and TRBJ2-3, with a weak D call TRBD2 (6 bases). The germline V and J ends were trimmed by 5 bases and 1 base, with 13 bases remaining between them. The CDR3 contains 15 residues. Germline CDR1 is SGHNT and CDR2 is YENEEA. The CDR3 sequence is CASSAVTGGTDTQYF. CDR3 DNA sequence: TGTGCCAGCAGCGCAGTAACGGGGGGCACAGATACGCAGTATTTT. Full variable domain (remainder filled in from reference TRBV11-3 and TRBJ2-3): EAGVVQSPRYKIIEKKQPVAFWCNPISGHNTLYWYLQNLGQGPELLIRYENEEAVDDSQLPKDRFSAERLKGVDSTLKIQPAELGDSAVYLCASSAVTGGTDTQYFGPGTRLTVL.

The chain has TRBV30 and TRBJ1-4; no clear D gene. The CDR3 is 13 residues long. Trimming stripped 0 bases from V and 4 bases from J, with 6 bases between. From germline, CDR1 is GTSNPN and CDR2 SVGIG (reference sequence). In nucleotides, the CDR3 is TGTGCCTGGAGTGTGACATATAATGAAAAACTGTTTTTT. Amino acid sequence: CAWSVTYNEKLFF.

J is TRBJ1-2 and V is TRBV25-1; possible D gene TRBD1, 5 bases. The CDR3 is 14 amino acids. Per the germline V gene, CDR1 is MGHDK and CDR2 is SYGVNS. Trimming left V 2 bases short and J 4 bases short, with 11 bases between. The CDR3 DNA reads TGTGCCAGCAGTGAACCGGGGGGTAGCTATGGCTACACCTTC. It codes for CASSEPGGSYGYTF.

The V call is TRBV28, the J call TRBJ1-1, with TRBD1 matching over 7 bases. Germline V gene lookup returns CDR1 MDHEN and CDR2 SYDVKM. Germline trimming cut 6 bases from V and 8 bases from J; bases unmatched to any gene: 6. This CDR3 is built from 12 residues. DNA for the CDR3: TGTGCCAGCAGGAGAGGGGGCAGCGAAGCTTTCTTT. It translates to CASRRGGSEAFF.

This sequence joins TRBV3-1 (or the pseudogene TRBV3-2) and TRBJ1-4; 7 nucleotides align to TRBD1. The J segment lost 7 bases and the V segment lost 4 bases, leaving 9 bases of the junction unmatched. CDR1 is LGHDT and CDR2 is YNNKEL in the germline V gene (reference sequence). This CDR3 contains 15 residues. CDR3 loop: CASSPRQGFGEKLFF. Here the CDR3 DNA reads TGTGCCAGCAGCCCCCGACAGGGTTTCGGTGAAAAACTGTTTTTT.

The chain carries TRBV5-4 and TRBJ2-3, with a weak D call TRBD1 (5 bases). There are 14 residues in the CDR3. Germline CDR1 is SGHNT and CDR2 is YYREEE (reference sequence). V was cut by 3 bases and J by 2 bases, with 10 bases left in between. The CDR3 is CASSSLTDTDTQYF. The CDR3 DNA is TGTGCCAGCAGCTCGCTGACAGACACAGATACGCAGTATTTT.

The chain couples TRBV10-3 to TRBJ2-7; perhaps TRBD2 as D (5 bases). The V end lost 2 bases, the J end lost 6 bases, and 8 bases lay between the germline ends. The germline CDR1 and CDR2 sequences are ENHRY and SYGVKD. This CDR3 is 12 amino acids long. For the CDR3, the DNA is TGTGCCATCAGTGAGAGGAGGACCGAGCAGTACTTC. Amino acid sequence: CAISERRTEQYF.

The chain employs TRBV27 and TRBJ2-1; 7 nucleotides line up with TRBD2. The CDR3 has 16 residues. After removal of 5 bases from V and 3 bases from J, the junction contained 10 bases not matched to a gene. CDR1 is MNHEY, CDR2 SMNVEV, per germline (reference sequence). CDR3 loop: CASSPRVGGGYNEQFF. The CDR3 DNA follows: TGTGCCAGCAGTCCCAGGGTTGGGGGGGGCTACAATGAGCAGTTCTTC.

This clone was observed once. The CDR3, as DNA: TGTGCCAGCACTATTAAGGGAGGTGTAGCTTTCTTT. Translation gives CASTIKGGVAFF. The genes are TRBV28 and TRBJ1-1; D remains unclear. This CDR3 has 12 amino acids. The ends were cut back, 7 bases at V and 10 bases at J, with 16 bases in the middle. Germline CDR1 and CDR2: MDHEN and SYDVKM.

This clone occurred once. The V call is TRBV5-6, the J call TRBJ1-2; tentatively, D is TRBD1 (6 bases). Trimming took off 2 bases at V and 4 bases at J, with 15 bases between the two ends. CDR1 SGHDT and CDR2 YYEEEE come from the germline V gene. There are 15 residues in the CDR3. The CDR3 is CASSFVITGSYGYTF. The CDR3 DNA sequence: TGTGCCAGCAGCTTTGTTATCACAGGGTCCTATGGCTACACCTTC.

V and J are TRBV30 and TRBJ2-7; 7 bases fit TRBD1. CDR1 and CDR2 (germline): GTSNPN, SVGIG (reference sequence). This CDR3 has 12 residues. After removal of 6 bases from V and 7 bases from J, the junction contained 9 bases not matched to a gene. Here the CDR3 DNA reads TGTGCCTGTGACAGGGTGGTTGGGGAGCAGTACTTC. It encodes CACDRVVGEQYF. Full variable domain (remainder filled in from reference TRBV30 and TRBJ2-7): SQTIHQWPATLVQPVGSPLSLECTVEGTSNPNLYWYRQAAGRGLQLLFYSVGIGQISSEVPQNLSASRPQDRQFILSSKKLLLSDSGFYLCACDRVVGEQYFGPGTRLTVT.

The chain links TRBV11-3 to TRBJ1-2; D unresolved. This CDR3 region has 18 residues. The V and J ends lost 0 bases and 8 bases respectively, with 25 bases between them. Germline CDR1 and CDR2: SGHNT and YENEEA. The CDR3 sequence: CASSLDPGSQIIRGGYTF. CDR3 DNA sequence: TGTGCCAGCAGCTTAGATCCCGGTTCCCAAATTATCCGAGGAGGCTACACCTTC.

The chain employs TRBV5-6 and TRBJ1-1; 9 nucleotides align to TRBD1. Trimming took 6 bases from V and 1 from J; bases not matched to a gene: 10. Germline assignment: CDR1 SGHDT and CDR2 YYEEEE. The CDR3 is 16 residues long. CDR3 residues: CASKPRQGGSNTEAFF. DNA of the CDR3: TGTGCCAGCAAGCCGCGACAGGGGGGGTCGAACACTGAAGCTTTCTTT.

J is TRBJ2-3 and V is TRBV5-1, with D perhaps matching TRBD2 (5 bases). The CDR3 totals 16 residues. Trimming cost V 0 bases and J 2 bases, with 13 bases left between them. Germline lookup yields CDR1 SGHRS and CDR2 YFSETQ. CDR3 sequence reads: CASSLGGQTITDTQYF. The CDR3 coding sequence is TGCGCCAGCAGCTTGGGAGGGCAGACAATCACAGATACGCAGTATTTT.

The rearrangement joins TRBV4-1 to TRBJ2-2; D might be TRBD1 (6 bases). V was clipped by 1 base and J by 6 bases, with 15 bases between them. The CDR3 covers 16 residues. Germline V gene sequence: CDR1 MGHRA, CDR2 YSYEKL. CDR3 in DNA: TGCGCCAGCAGCCAAGTGGGCAGGGGTTCTGCCGGGGAGCTGTTTTTT. This translates into CASSQVGRGSAGELFF.

This clone was seen only once. The V and J genes are TRBV28 and TRBJ2-7; no clear D. Trimming left V 10 bases short and J 3 bases short, with 10 bases between. CDR1 and CDR2 from the germline V gene are MDHEN and SYDVKM. The CDR3 spans 11 residues. The chain's CDR3 is CATTTLYEQYF. The CDR3 DNA reads as TGTGCCACGACAACCCTCTACGAGCAGTACTTC.

This clone was found once. The chain employs TRBV5-1 and TRBJ2-1, with 9 bases matching TRBD1. Germline V gene data show CDR1 as SGHRS and CDR2 as YFSETQ. This CDR3 is built from 18 residues. V lost 0 bases, J lost 9 bases, and 16 bases stayed unmatched. In nucleotides, the CDR3 is TGCGCCAGCAGCTTGGCCCAAACCGGGACAGGGTTCTGGGGTGAGCAGTTCTTC. Amino acid sequence: CASSLAQTGTGFWGEQFF.